This T cell receptor beta chain was identified during a study of T cell responses to AZD1222 COVID-19 vaccine. Regarding the study as a whole: Nearly half of spike-specific TCRs reportedly target unmutated variant regions.

Produced via immunoSEQ multiplex PCR; TCRdb's table is partial and in-frame only. The sample records 55,000 to 65,000 clones, 80% to 90% being singletons. This clone is a singleton in its sample. Its target is unknown. V shed 0 bases and J shed 6 bases, with 14 bases lying between them. This CDR3 is built from 15 residues. Germline values: CDR1 SGHAT, CDR2 FQNNGV. The chain links TRBV11-2 to TRBJ1-2; D may be TRBD1 (5 bases). The specimen was peripheral blood, collected on day 0 of AZD1222 vaccination. The sequence was obtained from an adult in good health. The CDR3 coding sequence is TGTGCCAGCAGCTTAGATAGGCGCAGGGAGAATGGCTACACCTTC. Encoded protein: CASSLDRRRENGYTF.